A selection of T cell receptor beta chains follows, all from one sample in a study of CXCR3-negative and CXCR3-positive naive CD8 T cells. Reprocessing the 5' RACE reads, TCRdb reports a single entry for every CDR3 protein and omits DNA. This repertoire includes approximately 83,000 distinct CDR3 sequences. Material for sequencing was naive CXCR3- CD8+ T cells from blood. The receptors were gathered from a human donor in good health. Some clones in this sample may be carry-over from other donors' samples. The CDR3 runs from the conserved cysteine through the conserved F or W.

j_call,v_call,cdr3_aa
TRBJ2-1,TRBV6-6,CASSYPVGAGVYNEQFF
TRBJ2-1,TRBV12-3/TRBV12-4,CASSSVGYNEQFF
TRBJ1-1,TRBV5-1,CASSLTGAAEAFF
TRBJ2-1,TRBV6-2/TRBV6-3,CASSPSSEQFF
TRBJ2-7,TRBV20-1,CSARDLASTDSYEQYF
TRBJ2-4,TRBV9,CASSVEGQPLAKNIQYF
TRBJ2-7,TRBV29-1,CSVELGQPMSYEQYF
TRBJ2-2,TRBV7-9,CASSPGAGSGELFF
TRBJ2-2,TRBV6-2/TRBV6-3,CASSYVDRNTGELFF
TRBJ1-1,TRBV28,CASSKNFEAFF
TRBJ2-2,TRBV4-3,CASSQYSTGTGELFF
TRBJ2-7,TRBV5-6,CASSSRTGDYEQYF
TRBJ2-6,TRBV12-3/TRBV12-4,CASRNILDRVVSGANVLTF
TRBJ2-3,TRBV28,CASSTFGTDTQYF
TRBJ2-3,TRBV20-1,CSASFGGADTQYF
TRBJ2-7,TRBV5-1,CASSWDGIYEQYF
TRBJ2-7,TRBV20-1,CSASLWAVSYEQYF
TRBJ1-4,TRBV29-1,CSVEGSEGAENEKLFF
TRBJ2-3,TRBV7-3,CASSHIRGDTQYF
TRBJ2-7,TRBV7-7,CASSLGSQGSYEQYF
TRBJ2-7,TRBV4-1,CASSHEGQGAYEQYF
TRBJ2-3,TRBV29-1,CSVRGLAGETDTQYF
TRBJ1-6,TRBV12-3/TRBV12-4,CASSLPGRNSPLHF
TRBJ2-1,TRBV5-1,CASSLRSGRAGEQFF
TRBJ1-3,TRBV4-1,CASSQDRNTIYF
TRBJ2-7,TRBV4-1,CASSQVGGDEQYF
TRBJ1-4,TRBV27,CASSSLAGLNEKLFF
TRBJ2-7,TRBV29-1,CSVEGIGGSYEQYF
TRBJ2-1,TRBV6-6,CASSYPSRQEVVNEQFF